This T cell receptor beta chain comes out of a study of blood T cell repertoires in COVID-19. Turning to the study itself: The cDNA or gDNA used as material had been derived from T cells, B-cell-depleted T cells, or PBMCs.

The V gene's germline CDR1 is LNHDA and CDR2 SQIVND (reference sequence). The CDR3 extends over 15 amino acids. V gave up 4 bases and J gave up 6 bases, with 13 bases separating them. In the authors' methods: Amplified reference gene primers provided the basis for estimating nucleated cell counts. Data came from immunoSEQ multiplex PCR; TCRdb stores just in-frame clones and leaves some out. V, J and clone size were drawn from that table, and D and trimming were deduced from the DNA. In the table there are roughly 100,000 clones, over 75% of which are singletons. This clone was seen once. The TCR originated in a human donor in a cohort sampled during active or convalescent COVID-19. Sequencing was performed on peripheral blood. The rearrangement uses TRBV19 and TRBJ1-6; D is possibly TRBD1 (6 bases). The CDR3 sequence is CASSRETGSNSPLHF. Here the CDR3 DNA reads TGTGCCAGTAGTAGAGAGACAGGCAGTAATTCACCCCTCCACTTT.